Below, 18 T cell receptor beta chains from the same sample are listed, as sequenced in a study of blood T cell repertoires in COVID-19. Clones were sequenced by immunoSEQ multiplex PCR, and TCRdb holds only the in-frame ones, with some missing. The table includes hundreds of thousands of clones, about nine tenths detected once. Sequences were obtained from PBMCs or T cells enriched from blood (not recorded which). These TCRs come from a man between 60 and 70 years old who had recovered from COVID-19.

DNA of the CDR3: TGTGCCTGGAGTACAGGGGGTAGTCAGCCCCAGCATTTT. Residues: CAWSTGGSQPQHF. The chain recombines TRBV30 with TRBJ1-5; 8 nucleotides agree with TRBD1. V shed 2 bases and J 6 bases; nucleotides not matched to a gene: 3. Germline V gene data show CDR1 as GTSNPN and CDR2 as SVGIG (reference sequence). This CDR3 comprises 13 residues. The whole variable domain, filled in from reference TRBV30 and TRBJ1-5, reads SQTIHQWPATLVQPVGSPLSLECTVEGTSNPNLYWYRQAAGRGLQLLFYSVGIGQISSEVPQNLSASRPQDRQFILSSKKLLLSDSGFYLCAWSTGGSQPQHFGDGTRLSIL.

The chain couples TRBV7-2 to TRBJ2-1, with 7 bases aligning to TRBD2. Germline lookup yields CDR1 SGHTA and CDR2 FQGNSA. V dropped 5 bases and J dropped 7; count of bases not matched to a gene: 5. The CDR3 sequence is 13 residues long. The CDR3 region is CASSPAGGNEQFF. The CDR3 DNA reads TGTGCCAGCAGCCCCGCCGGGGGGAATGAGCAGTTCTTC.

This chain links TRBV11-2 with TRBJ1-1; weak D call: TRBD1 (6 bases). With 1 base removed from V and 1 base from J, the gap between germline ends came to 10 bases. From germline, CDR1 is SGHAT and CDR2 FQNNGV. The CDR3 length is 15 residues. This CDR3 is CASSLGVRGNTEAFF. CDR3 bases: TGTGCCAGCAGCTTAGGGGTCAGGGGGAACACTGAAGCTTTCTTT.

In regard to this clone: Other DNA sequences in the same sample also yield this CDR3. In nucleotides, the CDR3 is TGTGCCAGCAGCGTAGGACCGGGCCAAGAGACCCAGTACTTC. This sequence encodes CASSVGPGQETQYF. This sequence joins TRBV9 and TRBJ2-5; D is unresolved. Trimming cost V 0 bases and J 1 base, with 7 bases left between them. CDR3 length: 14 residues. CDR1 is SGDLS and CDR2 is YYNGEE in the germline V gene.

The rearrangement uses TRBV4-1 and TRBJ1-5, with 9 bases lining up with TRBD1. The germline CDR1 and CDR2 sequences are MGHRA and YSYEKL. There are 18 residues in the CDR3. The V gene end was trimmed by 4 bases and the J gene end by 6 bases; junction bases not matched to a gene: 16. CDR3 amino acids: CASSPTLLTGGAVQPQHF. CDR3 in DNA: TGCGCCAGCAGCCCTACTCTTCTGACAGGGGGAGCAGTTCAGCCCCAGCATTTT.

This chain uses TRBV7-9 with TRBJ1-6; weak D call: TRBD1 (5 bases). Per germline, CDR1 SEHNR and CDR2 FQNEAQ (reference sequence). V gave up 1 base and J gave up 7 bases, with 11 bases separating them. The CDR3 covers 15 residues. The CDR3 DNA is TGTGCCAGCAGCTTAGAACTGGGGCGGAATTCACCCCTCCACTTT. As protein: CASSLELGRNSPLHF. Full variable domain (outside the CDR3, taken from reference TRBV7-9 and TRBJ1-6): DTGVSQNPRHKITKRGQNVTFRCDPISEHNRLYWYRQTLGQGPEFLTYFQNEAQLEKSRLLSDRFSAERPKGSFSTLEIQRTEQGDSAMYLCASSLELGRNSPLHFGNGTRLTVT.

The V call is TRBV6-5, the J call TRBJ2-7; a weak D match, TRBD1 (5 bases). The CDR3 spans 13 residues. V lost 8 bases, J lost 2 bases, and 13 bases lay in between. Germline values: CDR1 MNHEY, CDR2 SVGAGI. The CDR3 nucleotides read TGTGCCAGCTCCCAGGGCTCAACCTACGAGCAGTACTTC. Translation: CASSQGSTYEQYF.

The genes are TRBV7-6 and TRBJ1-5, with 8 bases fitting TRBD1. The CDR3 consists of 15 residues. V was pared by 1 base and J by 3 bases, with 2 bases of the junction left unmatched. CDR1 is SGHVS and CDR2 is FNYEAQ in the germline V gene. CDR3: CASSLGTGFNQPQHF. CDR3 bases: TGTGCCAGCAGCTTAGGGACAGGGTTCAATCAGCCCCAGCATTTT.

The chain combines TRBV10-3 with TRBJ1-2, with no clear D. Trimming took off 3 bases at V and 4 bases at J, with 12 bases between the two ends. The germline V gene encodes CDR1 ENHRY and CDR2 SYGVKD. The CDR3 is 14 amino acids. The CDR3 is CAISESKTVYGYTF. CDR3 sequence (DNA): TGTGCCATCAGTGAATCGAAAACGGTCTATGGCTACACCTTC.

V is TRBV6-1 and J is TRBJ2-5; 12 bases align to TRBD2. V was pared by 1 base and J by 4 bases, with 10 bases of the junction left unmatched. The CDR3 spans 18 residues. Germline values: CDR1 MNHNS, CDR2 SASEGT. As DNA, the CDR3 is TGTGCCAGCAGTGAAGAAGTTCTAGCGGGGGGGCTACGAGAGACCCAGTACTTC. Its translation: CASSEEVLAGGLRETQYF.

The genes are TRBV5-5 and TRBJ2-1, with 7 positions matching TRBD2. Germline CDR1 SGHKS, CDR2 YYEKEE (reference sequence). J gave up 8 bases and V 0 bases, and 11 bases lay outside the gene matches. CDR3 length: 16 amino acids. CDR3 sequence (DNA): TGTGCCAGCAGCTTGGGTTCATGGGGGGGTCTCGATGAGCAGTTCTTC. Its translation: CASSLGSWGGLDEQFF.

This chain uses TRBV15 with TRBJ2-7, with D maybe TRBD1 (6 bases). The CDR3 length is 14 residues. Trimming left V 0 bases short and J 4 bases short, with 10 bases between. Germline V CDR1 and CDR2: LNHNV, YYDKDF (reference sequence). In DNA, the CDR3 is TGTGCCACCAGCAGAGATCTTACAGGGTACGAGCAGTACTTC. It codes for CATSRDLTGYEQYF.

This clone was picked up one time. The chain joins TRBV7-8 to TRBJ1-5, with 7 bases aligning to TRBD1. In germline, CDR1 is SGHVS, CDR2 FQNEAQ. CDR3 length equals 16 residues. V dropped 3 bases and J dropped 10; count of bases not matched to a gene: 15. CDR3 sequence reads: CASSFSAQKGAEPQHF. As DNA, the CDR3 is TGTGCCAGCAGCTTCTCGGCCCAAAAGGGGGCCGAACCCCAGCATTTT.

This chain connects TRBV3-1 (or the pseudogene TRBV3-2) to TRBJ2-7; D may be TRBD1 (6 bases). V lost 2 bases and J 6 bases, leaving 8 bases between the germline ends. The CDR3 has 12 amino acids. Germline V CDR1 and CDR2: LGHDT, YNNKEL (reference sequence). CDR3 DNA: TGTGCCAGCAGCCAACAGGGGTTCGAGCAGTACTTC. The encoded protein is CASSQQGFEQYF.

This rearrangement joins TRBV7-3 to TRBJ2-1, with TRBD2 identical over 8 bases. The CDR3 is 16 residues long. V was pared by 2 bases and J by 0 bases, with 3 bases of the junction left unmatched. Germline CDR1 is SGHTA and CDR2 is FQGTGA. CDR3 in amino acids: CASSLGSGSSYNEQFF. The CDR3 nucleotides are TGTGCCAGCAGCTTAGGGAGCGGGAGCTCCTACAATGAGCAGTTCTTC. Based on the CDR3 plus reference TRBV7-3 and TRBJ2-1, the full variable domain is GAGVSQTPSNKVTEKGKYVELRCDPISGHTALYWYRQSLGQGPEFLIYFQGTGAADDSGLPNDRFFAVRPEGSVSTLKIQRTERGDSAVYLCASSLGSGSSYNEQFFGPGTRLTVL.

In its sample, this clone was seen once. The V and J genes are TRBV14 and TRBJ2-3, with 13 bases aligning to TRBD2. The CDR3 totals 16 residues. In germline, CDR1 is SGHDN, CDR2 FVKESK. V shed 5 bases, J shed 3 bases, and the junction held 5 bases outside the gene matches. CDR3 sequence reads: CASSKGLAGRTDTQYF. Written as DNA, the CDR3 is TGTGCCAGCAGCAAGGGACTAGCGGGGAGGACAGATACGCAGTATTTT.

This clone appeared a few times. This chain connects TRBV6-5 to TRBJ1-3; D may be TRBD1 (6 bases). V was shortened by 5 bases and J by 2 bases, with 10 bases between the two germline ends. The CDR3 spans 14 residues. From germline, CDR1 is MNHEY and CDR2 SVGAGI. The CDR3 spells CASSPRGTGNTIYF. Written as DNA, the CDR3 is TGTGCCAGCAGTCCGAGGGGGACTGGAAACACCATATATTTT.

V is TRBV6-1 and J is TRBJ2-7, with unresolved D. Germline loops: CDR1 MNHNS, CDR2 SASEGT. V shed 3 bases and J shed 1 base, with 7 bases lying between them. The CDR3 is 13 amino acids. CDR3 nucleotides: TGTGCCAGCAGTGATGCGGTGTCCTACGAGCAGTACTTC. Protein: CASSDAVSYEQYF.